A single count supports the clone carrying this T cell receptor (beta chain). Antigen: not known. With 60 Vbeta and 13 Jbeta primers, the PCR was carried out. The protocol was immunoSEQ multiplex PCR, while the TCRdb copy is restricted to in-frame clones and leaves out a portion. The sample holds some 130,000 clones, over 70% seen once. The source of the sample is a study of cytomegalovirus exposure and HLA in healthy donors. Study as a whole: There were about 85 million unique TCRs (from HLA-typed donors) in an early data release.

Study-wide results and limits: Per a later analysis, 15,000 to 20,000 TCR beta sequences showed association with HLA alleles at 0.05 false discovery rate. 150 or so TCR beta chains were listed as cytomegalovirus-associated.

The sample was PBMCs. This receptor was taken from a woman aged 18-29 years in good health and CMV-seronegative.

The CDR3 bases are TGTGCCAGCAGTTTACAAGGGGCGCATGGCTACACCTTC. Protein sequence: CASSLQGAHGYTF. The genes are TRBV6-5 and TRBJ1-2, with D perhaps matching TRBD1 (5 bases). The V and J ends lost 4 bases and 6 bases respectively, with 12 bases between them. This CDR3 has 13 amino acids. In germline, CDR1 is MNHEY, CDR2 SVGAGI.